The source of this T cell receptor (beta chain) is a study of cytomegalovirus exposure and HLA in healthy donors. Across the whole study: Within the Caucasian-associated ancestry cluster were 81% of the approximately 370 genotyped donors. Overall study results and limits: TCR beta chain V- and J-gene trimming was linked, in a later analysis, to a missense variant in DCLRE1C. In an earlier analysis, in fewer than 700 donors, most V segments appeared productive either ~87% or ~30% of the time.

Turning to this clone: Its antigen is not identified.

This CDR3 spans 15 amino acids. Germline trimming cut 1 base from V and 4 bases from J; bases unmatched to any gene: 5. Germline loops: CDR1 SSHAT, CDR2 FNYEAQ (reference sequence). PCR involved 60 Vbeta and 13 Jbeta primers. Here immunoSEQ multiplex PCR was the method, and the copy in TCRdb shows in-frame clones only, minus some. The repertoire table contains 41,000 or so clones. The J gene is TRBJ2-7, the V gene TRBV7-7, with 9 bases aligning to TRBD2. The receptor was isolated from a man aged 25 to 40 in good health and CMV-seronegative. The sample comprised PBMCs. The CDR3 DNA reads as TGTGCCAGCAGCTTAGAACCTAGCGGGACTTACGAGCAGTACTTC. Translating it yields CASSLEPSGTYEQYF.